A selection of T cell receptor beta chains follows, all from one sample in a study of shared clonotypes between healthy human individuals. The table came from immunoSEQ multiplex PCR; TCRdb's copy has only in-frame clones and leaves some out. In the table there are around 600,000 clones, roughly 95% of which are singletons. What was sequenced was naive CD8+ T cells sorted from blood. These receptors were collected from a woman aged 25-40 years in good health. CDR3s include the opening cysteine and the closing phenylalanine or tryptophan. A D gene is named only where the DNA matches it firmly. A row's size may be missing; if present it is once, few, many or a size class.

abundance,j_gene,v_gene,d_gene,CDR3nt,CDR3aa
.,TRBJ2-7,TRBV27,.,TGTGCCAGCAGTTCTAACATCCAAGGCGACTACGAGCAGTACTTC,CASSSNIQGDYEQYF
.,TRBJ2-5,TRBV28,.,TGTGCCAGCAGTTGGAGCACTCGTCTCCAAGAGACCCAGTACTTC,CASSWSTRLQETQYF
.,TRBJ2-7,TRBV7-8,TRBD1,TGTGCCAGCAGCCCACGGGACAGGGTTTACGAGCAGTACTTC,CASSPRDRVYEQYF
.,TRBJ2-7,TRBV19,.,TGTGCCAGTAGTATGACGGAGTTCTACGAGCAGTACTTC,CASSMTEFYEQYF
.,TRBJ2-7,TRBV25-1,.,TGTGCCAGCAGTGCTGTCTACGAGCAGTACTTC,CASSAVYEQYF
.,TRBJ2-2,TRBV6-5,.,TGTGCCAGCACCCACCCTTCCGGGGAGCTGTTTTTT,CASTHPSGELFF
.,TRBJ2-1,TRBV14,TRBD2,TGTGCCAGCAGCCACGCGGGAGTGGGCAATGAGCAGTTCTTC,CASSHAGVGNEQFF
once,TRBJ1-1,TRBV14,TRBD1,TGTGCCAGCAGCCAATCTTGGGGACAGGCTAAAGCTTTCTTT,CASSQSWGQAKAFF
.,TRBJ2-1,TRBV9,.,TGTGCCAGCAGCCCGAGCAACTCCTACAATGAGCAGTTCTTC,CASSPSNSYNEQFF
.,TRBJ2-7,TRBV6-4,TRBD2,TGTGCCAGCAGTGAGGGACTAGCGGGGTCCTACGAGCAGTACTTC,CASSEGLAGSYEQYF
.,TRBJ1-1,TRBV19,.,TGTGCCTCGGCAATCGGTGTTTATGGGTTGTACAGGGACACTGAAGCTTTCTTT,CASAIGVYGLYRDTEAFF
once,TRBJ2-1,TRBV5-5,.,TGTGCCAGCAGCCTGGGGGAAGGGCCTCCCAATGAGCAGTTCTTC,CASSLGEGPPNEQFF
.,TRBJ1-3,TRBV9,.,TGTGCCAGCAGCCATAATCGGGATTTCTCTGGAAACACCATATATTTT,CASSHNRDFSGNTIYF
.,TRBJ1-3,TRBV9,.,TGTGCCAGCAGTGGGTGGGGACCGAGGGGCTTCTCTGGAAACACCATATATTTT,CASSGWGPRGFSGNTIYF
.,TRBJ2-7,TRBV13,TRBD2,TGTGCCAGCAGCTTAGATACTAGCGGTTCCTACGAGCAGTACTTC,CASSLDTSGSYEQYF
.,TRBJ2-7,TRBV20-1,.,TGCAGTGTTATTAACGGGGGCGAGCAGTACTTC,CSVINGGEQYF
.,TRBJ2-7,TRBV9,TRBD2,TGTGCCAGCAGCGTAGGCGGAGCGGGGGAGCAGTACTTC,CASSVGGAGEQYF
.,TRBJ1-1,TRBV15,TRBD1,TGTGCCACCAGCAGGGGGCCGGACAGGGTGAACACTGAAGCTTTCTTT,CATSRGPDRVNTEAFF
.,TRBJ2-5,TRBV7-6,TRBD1,TGTGCCAGCACATTAAACGACAGGGACCAAGAGACCCAGTACTTC,CASTLNDRDQETQYF
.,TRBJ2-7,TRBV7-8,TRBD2,TGTGCCAGCAGCTTAGCTGCCGGGGGACTAGCGGGAGCGGGCGACTACGAGCAGTACTTC,CASSLAAGGLAGAGDYEQYF
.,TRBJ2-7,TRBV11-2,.,TGTGCCAGCAGCTTAGTGGGCCTTACTCGGGAGCAGTACTTC,CASSLVGLTREQYF
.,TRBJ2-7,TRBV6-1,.,TGTGCCAGCAGTGCCGCCGGGGGTAACTACGAGCAGTACTTC,CASSAAGGNYEQYF
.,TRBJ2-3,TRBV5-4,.,TGTGCCAGCCCTTCGGATACGCAGTATTTT,CASPSDTQYF
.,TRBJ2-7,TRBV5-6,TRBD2,TGTGCCAGCAGCTTGGCCTCCCCTAGCGGTTATACCTACGAGCAGTACTTC,CASSLASPSGYTYEQYF
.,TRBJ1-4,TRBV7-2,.,TGTGCCAGCAGGCTGACAGGTGCTAATGAAAAACTGTTTTTT,CASRLTGANEKLFF
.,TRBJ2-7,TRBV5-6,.,TGTGCCAGCAGCGGCGACCGGGGGCCGGTTTACGAGCAGTACTTC,CASSGDRGPVYEQYF
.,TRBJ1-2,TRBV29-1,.,TGCAGCGTTGTCGACAACTATGGCTACACCTTC,CSVVDNYGYTF
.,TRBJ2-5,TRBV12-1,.,TGTGCCAGCAGCTTTGCGCGGGTCGGCGTCTTGGAGACCCAGTACTTC,CASSFARVGVLETQYF
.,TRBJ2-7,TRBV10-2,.,TGCGCCAGCAGTGGCAGGACAAGCTCCTACGAGCAGTACTTC,CASSGRTSSYEQYF
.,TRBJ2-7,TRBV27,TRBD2,TGTGCCAGCAGTAGGGGAGCGGGAGCGGGGTCCTACGAGCAGTACTTC,CASSRGAGAGSYEQYF
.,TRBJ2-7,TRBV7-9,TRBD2,TGTGCCAGCAGCCAAGGACTAGCAGGAGACGAGCAGTACTTC,CASSQGLAGDEQYF
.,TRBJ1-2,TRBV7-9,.,TGTGCCAGCAGCTTAGCCTCTGGGGATTTGGTTAACTATGGCTACACCTTC,CASSLASGDLVNYGYTF
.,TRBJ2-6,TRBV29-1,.,TGCAGCGTTGAGGGGGAGACTGCTGGGGCCAACGTCCTGACTTTC,CSVEGETAGANVLTF
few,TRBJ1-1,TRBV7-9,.,TGTGCCAGCAGCTTGGCCGAAGCTTTCTTT,CASSLAEAFF
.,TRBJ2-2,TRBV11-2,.,TGTGCCAGCAGCTTAGTCGTAACGAACACCGGGGAGCTGTTTTTT,CASSLVVTNTGELFF
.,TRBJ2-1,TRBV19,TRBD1,TGTGCCAGTAAAGATGCGCCGGGACAGGGTGCGAATGAGCAGTTCTTC,CASKDAPGQGANEQFF
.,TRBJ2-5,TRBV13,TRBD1,TGTGCCAGCAGCATGAGACAGGGACAAGAGACCCAGTACTTC,CASSMRQGQETQYF
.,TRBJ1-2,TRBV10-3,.,TGTGCCATCAAGCCTCCGGGGGGGACCTATGGCTACACCTTC,CAIKPPGGTYGYTF
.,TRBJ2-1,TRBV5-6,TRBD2,TGTGCCAGCAGCTTGGGCTCTAGCGGGAGGGCCAGTCGTGAGCAGTTCTTC,CASSLGSSGRASREQFF
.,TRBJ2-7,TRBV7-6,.,TGTGCCAGCAGTCTATATGGGGGGGGCGGCGAGCAGTACTTC,CASSLYGGGGEQYF
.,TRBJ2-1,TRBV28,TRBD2,TGTGCCAGCAGTCGGCTAGCGGGAGGAAATGAGCAGTTCTTC,CASSRLAGGNEQFF
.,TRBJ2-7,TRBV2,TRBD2,TGTGCCAGCAGTGGAGGGACTAGCTTTCCCTACGAGCAGTACTTC,CASSGGTSFPYEQYF
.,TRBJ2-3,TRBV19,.,TGTGCCAGTACCCCTGGCGGGGCTAGCACAGATACGCAGTATTTT,CASTPGGASTDTQYF
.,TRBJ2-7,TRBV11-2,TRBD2,TGTGCCAGCAGATGGGAGGGCTTATCCTACGAGCAGTACTTC,CASRWEGLSYEQYF
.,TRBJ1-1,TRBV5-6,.,TGTGCCAGCAGCGATACCTTCAGGGTGGACACTGAAGCTTTCTTT,CASSDTFRVDTEAFF
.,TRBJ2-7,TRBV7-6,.,TGTGCCAGCAGCTTAACCCCCTACGAGCAGTACTTC,CASSLTPYEQYF
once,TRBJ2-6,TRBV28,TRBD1,TGTGCCAGCGGACAGGGGACCGCATGGCCTGGGGCCAACGTCCTGACTTTC,CASGQGTAWPGANVLTF
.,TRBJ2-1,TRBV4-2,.,TGTGCCAGCAGCCAAGAAGGTGGTCTTGAGCAGTTCTTC,CASSQEGGLEQFF
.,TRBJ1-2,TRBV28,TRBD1,TGTGCCAGCAGTTTGGGACAGGGTGACGGCTACACCTTC,CASSLGQGDGYTF
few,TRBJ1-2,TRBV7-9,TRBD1,TGTGCCAGCAGCCGCTCGACAGGGTCCGGCTATGGCTACACCTTC,CASSRSTGSGYGYTF
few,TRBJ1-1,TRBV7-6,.,TGTGCCAGCACTTGGGGATATAACACTGAAGCTTTCTTT,CASTWGYNTEAFF
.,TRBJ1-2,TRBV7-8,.,TGTGCCAGCAGCTTCCCCGGTGGACTTAACTATGGCTACACCTTC,CASSFPGGLNYGYTF
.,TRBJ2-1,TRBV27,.,TGTGCCAGCAGTTTAGTTGGGGGTGAGCAGTTCTTC,CASSLVGGEQFF